This T cell receptor beta chain was captured in a study of control samples from healthy donors and cancer patients (dated by TCRdb to 2018 to 2020). Library prep was done by the immunoSEQ multiplex PCR assay. This immuneACCESS table, as held by TCRdb, lists in-frame sequences with V and J called but not all clones. Of the missing ones, under half trace to an unresolved V gene in checked studies; the others have no known cause. This sample lists 150,000 or so clones; about 94% were detected once. The leading ten clones occupy approximately 8% of the sample. Of note for this clone: Its antigen specificity is not known. Base qualities were left out, and no much larger clone turns up one base away.

Sequences were obtained from blood. This TCR was sampled from a middle-aged woman in good health.

The DNA is TGTGCCAGCTCACCACGAAGACAGGGGGATTCACCCCTCCACTTT. It codes for CASSPRRQGDSPLHF. This chain joins TRBV18 to TRBJ1-6; the central 9 bases match TRBD1. Taken from the germline V gene, the CDR1 and CDR2 loops are KGHSH and LQKENI. The CDR3 sequence holds 15 residues, the cysteine and phenylalanine included. Kept here is only the CDR3 DNA, which spans 45 bases and is read in frame from base 1. The germline V end is reduced by 1 base and the J end by 8 bases; junction bases left unmatched: 3.